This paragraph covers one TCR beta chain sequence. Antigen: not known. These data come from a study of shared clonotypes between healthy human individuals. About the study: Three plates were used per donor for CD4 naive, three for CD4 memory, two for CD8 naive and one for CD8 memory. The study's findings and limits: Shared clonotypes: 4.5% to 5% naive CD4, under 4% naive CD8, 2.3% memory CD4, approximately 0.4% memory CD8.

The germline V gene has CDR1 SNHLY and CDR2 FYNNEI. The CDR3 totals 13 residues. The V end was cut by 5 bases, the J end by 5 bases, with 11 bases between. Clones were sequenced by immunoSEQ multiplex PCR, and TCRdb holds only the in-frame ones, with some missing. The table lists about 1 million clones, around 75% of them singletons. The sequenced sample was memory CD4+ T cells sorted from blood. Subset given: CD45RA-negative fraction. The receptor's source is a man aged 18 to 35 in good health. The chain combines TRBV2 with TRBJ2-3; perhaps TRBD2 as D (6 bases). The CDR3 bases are TGTGCCAGCAGTCGGAGGGCCGAAGATACGCAGTATTTT. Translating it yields CASSRRAEDTQYF. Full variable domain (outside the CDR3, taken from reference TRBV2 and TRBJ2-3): EPEVTQTPSHQVTQMGQEVILRCVPISNHLYFYWYRQILGQKVEFLVSFYNNEISEKSEIFDDQFSVERPDGSNFTLKIRSTKLEDSAMYFCASSRRAEDTQYFGPGTRLTVL.